Listed here are 24 T cell receptor beta chains from one sample, sequenced in a study of cytomegalovirus exposure and HLA in healthy donors. The repertoire was sequenced with immunoSEQ multiplex PCR; TCRdb's copy has only in-frame clones and lacks some. The data hold roughly 79,000 clones, with about 92% observed a single time. Material for sequencing was PBMCs. The receptors stem from a man younger than 30 in good health and CMV-seronegative.

This chain uses TRBV18 with TRBJ2-1; 11 positions agree with TRBD2. In germline, CDR1 is KGHSH, CDR2 LQKENI. This CDR3 has 16 amino acids. Losses at the gene ends were 6 bases for V and 8 bases for J; bases not matched to a gene: 12. The CDR3 is CASSQKLAGVGHEQFF. CDR3 nucleotide sequence: TGTGCCAGCTCGCAAAAACTAGCGGGAGTAGGCCATGAGCAGTTCTTC. The variable domain in full, with the rest retrieved from reference TRBV18 and TRBJ2-1, is NAGVMQNPRHLVRRRGQEARLRCSPMKGHSHVYWYRQLPEEGLKFMVYLQKENIIDESGMPKERFSAEFPKEGPSILRIQQVVRGDSAAYFCASSQKLAGVGHEQFFGPGTRLTVL.

The V and J genes are TRBV6-6 and TRBJ2-1; unclear D gene. The CDR3 covers 14 residues. CDR1 is MNHNY and CDR2 is SVGAGI in the germline V gene (reference sequence). V was shortened by 0 bases and J by 9 bases, with 12 bases between the two germline ends. The CDR3 loop is CASSYSSESSEQFF. The CDR3 bases are TGTGCCAGCAGTTACTCTTCGGAGAGCAGTGAGCAGTTCTTC.

The V gene is TRBV11-3, the J gene TRBJ2-7, with TRBD2 matching over 7 bases. The CDR3 loop spans 15 amino acids. CDR1 is SGHNT, CDR2 YENEEA, per germline. Trimming cost V 1 base and J 5 bases; bases outside gene matches: 8. The chain's CDR3 is CASSLGVAGGHEQYF. CDR3 coding DNA: TGTGCCAGCAGCTTAGGAGTAGCGGGCGGCCACGAGCAGTACTTC.

The V call is TRBV18, the J call TRBJ1-5; 8 bases align to TRBD1. V shed 5 bases and J 5 bases; nucleotides not matched to a gene: 5. The CDR3 is made up of 14 amino acids. The germline V gene encodes CDR1 KGHSH and CDR2 LQKENI. CDR3 nucleotides: TGTGCCAGCTCATCACTGGACAGGGATCAGCCCCAGCATTTT. Protein: CASSSLDRDQPQHF.

The gene calls are TRBV29-1 and TRBJ1-1; D ambiguous. The CDR3 has 12 amino acids. V lost 1 base, J lost 4 bases, and 7 bases lay in between. The V gene's germline CDR1 is SQVTM and CDR2 ANQGSEA. In DNA, the CDR3 is TGCAGCGTTGAAGGGTCCGGCACTGAAGCTTTCTTT. This sequence encodes CSVEGSGTEAFF.

V and J are TRBV7-9 and TRBJ1-1; D unresolved. Trimming cost V 0 bases and J 4 bases, with 12 bases left between them. The germline gives CDR1 SEHNR, CDR2 FQNEAQ (reference sequence). The CDR3 length is 15 residues. CDR3 DNA sequence: TGTGCCAGCAGCTTAGCGGGAGGGAAGGGCACTGAAGCTTTCTTT. Protein sequence: CASSLAGGKGTEAFF.

The genes are TRBV6-4 and TRBJ2-3; 8 bases are a match to TRBD2. After removal of 2 bases from V and 2 bases from J, the junction contained 6 bases not matched to a gene. The length of the CDR3 is 16 residues. The germline V gene encodes CDR1 MRHNA and CDR2 SNTAGT. This CDR3 reads CASSDRGGGNTDTQYF. As DNA, the CDR3 is TGTGCCAGCAGTGACCGCGGCGGGGGGAACACAGATACGCAGTATTTT.

The chain combines TRBV18 with TRBJ1-1, with TRBD1 matching 7 bases. V lost 4 bases to trimming and J lost 1 base; unmatched junction nucleotides: 6. There are 15 residues in the CDR3. Germline CDR1 is KGHSH and CDR2 is LQKENI. CDR3 nucleotides: TGTGCCAGCTCACAGGAGGGGGCGGGGAACACTGAAGCTTTCTTT. This translates into CASSQEGAGNTEAFF.

The chain combines TRBV27 with TRBJ1-5; D might be TRBD1 (6 bases). V was pared by 5 bases and J by 5 bases, with 16 bases between. Per the germline V gene, CDR1 is MNHEY and CDR2 is SMNVEV (reference sequence). This CDR3 spans 15 amino acids. The CDR3 coding sequence is TGTGCCAGCAGTCCAACTGACAGGACCCATCAGCCCCAGCATTTT. It translates to CASSPTDRTHQPQHF.

J is TRBJ2-2 and V is TRBV11-3, with TRBD1 matching over 11 bases. The CDR3 length is 16 residues. With 2 bases clipped from V and 6 bases from J, the junction kept 5 bases outside the gene matches. From germline, CDR1 is SGHNT and CDR2 YENEEA. The CDR3 DNA reads as TGTGCCAGCAGCTTATTTGGACAGGGGGCCTCCGGGGAGCTGTTTTTT. Translating gives CASSLFGQGASGELFF.

V gene TRBV5-1 combines with J gene TRBJ1-5, with D perhaps TRBD1 (5 bases). The CDR3 is 14 residues long. Trimming took 0 bases from V and 6 from J, leaving 10 bases between them. The germline V gene encodes CDR1 SGHRS and CDR2 YFSETQ. CDR3 nucleotide sequence: TGCGCCAGCAGCTTGGGGCAGGGCAGTCAGCCCCAGCATTTT. Amino acids: CASSLGQGSQPQHF.

This chain uses TRBV19 with TRBJ1-5; TRBD1 is a possible D gene (5 bases). Between the trimmed V and J ends, which lost 3 bases and 0 bases, there was a span of 9 bases. Germline values: CDR1 LNHDA, CDR2 SQIVND (reference sequence). The CDR3 is made up of 15 amino acids. Here the CDR3 DNA reads TGTGCCAGTAGTATCGTACAGGATAGCAATCAGCCCCAGCATTTT. Translated: CASSIVQDSNQPQHF.

The V call is TRBV28, the J call TRBJ1-1; D call uncertain. Between the trimmed V and J ends, which lost 6 bases and 1 base, there was a span of 9 bases. Germline V gene sequence: CDR1 MDHEN, CDR2 SYDVKM. The CDR3 sequence is 13 residues long. CDR3 nucleotide sequence: TGTGCCAGCAGATCGTCCTCGAACACTGAAGCTTTCTTT. Translation: CASRSSSNTEAFF.

The chain links TRBV27 to TRBJ2-7; possibly TRBD1 for D (6 bases). CDR3 length: 15 residues. Germline V gene lookup returns CDR1 MNHEY and CDR2 SMNVEV (reference sequence). Trimming took off 8 bases at V and 3 bases at J, with 20 bases between the two ends. The CDR3 is CASGELRDTNYEQYF. CDR3 coding DNA: TGTGCCAGCGGCGAGCTCCGGGACACAAACTACGAGCAGTACTTC.

V is TRBV29-1 and J is TRBJ2-5; TRBD2 agrees at 9 bases. The CDR3 contains 14 residues. The junction had 6 bases not matched to a gene; V was cut back by 5 bases and J by 2 bases. The germline gives CDR1 SQVTM, CDR2 ANQGSEA. The CDR3 region has the DNA TGCAGCGTTCGGCTAGCGGGACGGCAAGAGACCCAGTACTTC. It translates to CSVRLAGRQETQYF.

The V call is TRBV18, the J call TRBJ1-5; D remains ambiguous. Trimming removed 6 bases at V and 3 bases at J, with 18 bases between. CDR3 length equals 16 residues. Germline-derived CDR1 and CDR2 are KGHSH and LQKENI. The CDR3 spells CASSRTIIQNNQPQHF. In DNA, the CDR3 is TGTGCCAGCTCTCGAACAATTATACAGAACAATCAGCCCCAGCATTTT.

This sequence joins TRBV6-5 and TRBJ1-1; 9 bases map to TRBD1. CDR3 size: 13 residues. Germline V CDR1 and CDR2: MNHEY, SVGAGI. Germline trimming cut 7 bases from V and 11 bases from J; bases unmatched to any gene: 11. CDR3 sequence (DNA): TGTGCCAGCATCGGCCGGGACAGGGATGGGGCTTTCTTT. Amino acids: CASIGRDRDGAFF.

This clone was recorded only once. The rearrangement uses TRBV7-9 and TRBJ1-4, with TRBD1 matching over 9 bases. Germline V gene data show CDR1 as SEHNR and CDR2 as FQNEAQ (reference sequence). Germline trimming cut 0 bases from V and 2 bases from J; bases unmatched to any gene: 1. This CDR3 contains 16 residues. CDR3: CASSLAGTGTNEKLFF. DNA for the CDR3: TGTGCCAGCAGCTTAGCTGGGACAGGGACTAATGAAAAACTGTTTTTT.

The gene calls are TRBV29-1 and TRBJ2-3; D ambiguous. V lost 3 bases to trimming and J lost 2 bases, with 12 bases between them. The CDR3 totals 14 residues. Germline loops: CDR1 SQVTM, CDR2 ANQGSEA. The CDR3 loop is CSVDSLDLTDTQYF. CDR3 nucleotide sequence: TGCAGCGTTGATAGCCTAGATCTCACAGATACGCAGTATTTT.

The chain joins TRBV18 to TRBJ1-2; tentatively, D is TRBD1 (5 bases). V was shortened by 1 base and J by 8 bases, with 14 bases between the two germline ends. CDR1 and CDR2 from the germline V gene are KGHSH and LQKENI. This CDR3 has 14 amino acids. CDR3: CASSPLATESGYTF. In nucleotides, the CDR3 is TGTGCCAGCTCACCACTCGCGACAGAGAGCGGCTACACCTTC.

This chain joins TRBV5-6 and TRBJ2-5; D is possibly TRBD2 (5 bases). Germline CDR1 is SGHDT and CDR2 is YYEEEE. This CDR3 comprises 13 residues. V was pared by 0 bases and J by 7 bases, with 10 bases between. This CDR3 is CASSLGVGATQYF. The CDR3 DNA follows: TGTGCCAGCAGCTTGGGGGTGGGAGCGACCCAGTACTTC. The full variable domain, with the rest looked up from reference TRBV5-6 and TRBJ2-5, is DAGVTQSPTHLIKTRGQQVTLRCSPKSGHDTVSWYQQALGQGPQFIFQYYEEEERQRGNFPDRFSGHQFPNYSSELNVNALLLGDSALYLCASSLGVGATQYFGPGTRLLVL.

The genes are TRBV5-1 and TRBJ2-3; no clear D. Trimming pared 4 bases from V and 3 bases from J, leaving 15 bases between. The CDR3 spans 15 residues. The germline gives CDR1 SGHRS, CDR2 YFSETQ. The CDR3 region has the DNA TGCGCCAGCAGCCCTGGAGCCCGACGAACAGATACGCAGTATTTT. This translates into CASSPGARRTDTQYF.

The genes are TRBV21-1 and TRBJ2-2; the table calls TRBD1, which could not be checked here. TRBV21-1 is a recognized pseudogene. CDR3 size: 18 residues. This chain's CDR3 is CASSRPGHPFRSTGELFF. The CDR3 DNA is TGTGCCAGCAGCAGACCAGGACATCCCTTTAGAAGCACCGGGGAGCTGTTTTTT.

The chain carries TRBV6-5 and TRBJ1-1; D gene uncertain. Trimming stripped 6 bases from V and 2 bases from J, with 10 bases between. The germline CDR1 and CDR2 sequences are MNHEY and SVGAGI. This CDR3 has 13 residues. CDR3 residues: CASSSTFNTEAFF. DNA of the CDR3: TGTGCCAGCAGCTCGACTTTTAACACTGAAGCTTTCTTT.